This TCR beta chain was observed in a study of blood T cell repertoires in COVID-19. The method was immunoSEQ multiplex PCR; TCRdb's version includes in-frame clones alone and lacks a portion of them. The sample holds about 180,000 clones, about nine tenths seen once. This CDR3 contains 13 residues. Germline loops: CDR1 SGHRS, CDR2 YFSETQ. Trimming took off 7 bases at V and 7 bases at J, with 18 bases between the two ends. V usage is TRBV5-1 and J usage is TRBJ2-7; D is possibly TRBD1 (8 bases). The sequence was collected from a woman in her 30s with acute or convalescent COVID-19. The sample was peripheral blood. This CDR3 reads CASGGDRSSEQYF. The CDR3 DNA follows: TGCGCCAGCGGGGGGGACAGGTCGTCTGAGCAGTACTTC.